Listed below are T cell receptor beta chains from one sample, sequenced in a study of Graves' ophthalmopathy and Graves' hyperthyroidism. TCRdb recomputed calls from the multiplex PCR reads with MiXCR, one row per CDR3 protein. The table has around 470,000 distinct CDR3 sequences, around an eighth seen once. Specimen: blood. The receptors were sampled from a woman in her 30s with Graves' ophthalmopathy. Each CDR3 is given with its conserved first and last residue. Each record gives: clone size, V gene, D gene, J gene, CDR3 protein, CDR3 DNA. D genes are given only for firm matches. Expanded clones are given a class, and other clones once, few, many or no size at all.

clone size: many
V gene: TRBV28
D gene: .
J gene: TRBJ2-4
CDR3 protein: CASSNLNIQYF
CDR3 DNA: TGTGCCAGCAGCAACCTGAACATTCAGTACTTC

clone size: many
V gene: TRBV2
D gene: .
J gene: TRBJ2-7
CDR3 protein: CASSETASYEQYF
CDR3 DNA: TGTGCCAGCAGTGAAACGGCCTCCTACGAGCAGTACTTC

clone size: many
V gene: TRBV18
D gene: .
J gene: TRBJ1-1
CDR3 protein: CASSPQANYGPNTEAFF
CDR3 DNA: TGTGCCAGCTCACCACAGGCAAACTACGGACCGAACACTGAAGCTTTCTTT

clone size: many
V gene: TRBV12-3/TRBV12-4
D gene: TRBD2
J gene: TRBJ2-7
CDR3 protein: CASSFSGTSGTYEQYF
CDR3 DNA: TGTGCCAGCAGTTTTAGCGGGACTAGCGGAACCTACGAGCAGTACTTC

clone size: many
V gene: TRBV10-1
D gene: TRBD2
J gene: TRBJ2-7
CDR3 protein: CASSDPTSGSYEQYF
CDR3 DNA: TGCGCCAGCAGCGACCCCACTAGCGGGAGCTACGAGCAGTACTTC

clone size: many
V gene: TRBV7-3
D gene: TRBD2
J gene: TRBJ2-1
CDR3 protein: CASRRVVGLANNEQFF
CDR3 DNA: TGTGCCAGCAGACGAGTCGTAGGACTAGCGAACAATGAGCAGTTCTTC

clone size: few
V gene: TRBV12-3/TRBV12-4
D gene: .
J gene: TRBJ1-1
CDR3 protein: CASSLLGARSTEAFF
CDR3 DNA: TGTGCCAGCAGTTTACTGGGGGCGCGAAGCACTGAAGCTTTCTTT

clone size: many
V gene: TRBV28
D gene: .
J gene: TRBJ2-7
CDR3 protein: CASSFVGRGLSYEQYF
CDR3 DNA: TGTGCCAGCAGTTTTGTAGGGAGGGGGCTATCCTACGAGCAGTACTTC

clone size: many
V gene: TRBV7-6
D gene: .
J gene: TRBJ2-6
CDR3 protein: CASSPPLGANVLTF
CDR3 DNA: TGTGCCAGCAGCCCCCCGTTAGGGGCCAACGTCCTGACTTTC

clone size: many
V gene: TRBV19
D gene: .
J gene: TRBJ1-2
CDR3 protein: CASTYPGGGYTF
CDR3 DNA: TGTGCCAGCACCTATCCCGGGGGCGGCTACACCTTC

clone size: .
V gene: TRBV10-3
D gene: .
J gene: TRBJ1-5
CDR3 protein: CAIRDNNQPQHF
CDR3 DNA: TGTGCCATCAGGGATAACAATCAGCCCCAGCATTTT

clone size: many
V gene: TRBV27
D gene: .
J gene: TRBJ1-2
CDR3 protein: CATSTDNGYTF
CDR3 DNA: TGTGCCACCTCGACCGACAACGGCTACACCTTC

clone size: many
V gene: TRBV7-2
D gene: TRBD1
J gene: TRBJ1-6
CDR3 protein: CASSSRIPTGEDSPLHF
CDR3 DNA: TGTGCCAGCAGCTCCCGGATACCGACAGGGGAGGATTCACCCCTCCACTTT

clone size: many
V gene: TRBV28
D gene: .
J gene: TRBJ1-5
CDR3 protein: CASSQIADQPQHF
CDR3 DNA: TGTGCCAGCAGTCAAATAGCGGATCAGCCCCAGCATTTT

clone size: many
V gene: TRBV6-1
D gene: .
J gene: TRBJ1-1
CDR3 protein: CASSPRQNEAFF
CDR3 DNA: TGTGCCAGCAGCCCTAGACAGAATGAAGCTTTCTTT

clone size: many
V gene: TRBV6-5
D gene: .
J gene: TRBJ1-6
CDR3 protein: CASSYGGGSPLHF
CDR3 DNA: TGTGCCAGCAGTTACGGGGGGGGCTCACCCCTCCACTTT

clone size: .
V gene: TRBV2
D gene: TRBD1
J gene: TRBJ1-5
CDR3 protein: CASSTQTGGNQPQQF
CDR3 DNA: TGTGCCAGCAGTACCCAGACAGGGGGCAATCAGCCCCAGCAGTTT

clone size: many
V gene: TRBV28
D gene: .
J gene: TRBJ1-5
CDR3 protein: CAAGDSNQPQHF
CDR3 DNA: TGTGCCGCCGGCGATAGCAATCAGCCCCAGCATTTT